A single sample is the source of the 19 T cell receptor beta chains below, sequenced in a study of T cell repertoires in cytomegalovirus infection. Their specific antigens are unknown. TCRdb fed the reads into MiXCR, producing one record per CDR3 protein. The repertoire holds around 540,000 distinct CDR3 sequences, with 30% to 35% as singletons. The material sequenced was cultured PBMCs, taken from culture after CMV antigen stimulation. These receptors were collected from a human donor in good health (CMV status not recorded). Some clones in this sample may be carry-over from other donors' samples.

The chain is built from TRBV6-2 or TRBV6-3 and TRBJ2-1; D is perhaps TRBD2 (6 bases). The V gene's germline CDR1 is MNHEY and CDR2 SVGEGT. V was pared by 0 bases and J by 2 bases, with 8 bases between. The CDR3 covers 15 residues. CDR3: CASSYSGGPYNEQFF. The CDR3 DNA reads as TGTGCCAGCAGTTACTCCGGGGGACCCTACAATGAGCAGTTCTTC.

The rearrangement joins TRBV20-1 to TRBJ1-4; no firm D call. CDR1 is DFQATT and CDR2 is SNEGSKA in the germline V gene (reference sequence). V lost 1 base to trimming and J lost 8 bases, with 17 bases between them. The CDR3 sequence is 15 residues long. The CDR3 coding sequence is TGCAGTGCTAGAGGAGAGAGAGGTCCCGTAGAAAAACTGTTTTTT. Amino acid sequence: CSARGERGPVEKLFF.

The V call is TRBV19, the J call TRBJ1-2; TRBD1 matches 8 bases. This CDR3 is built from 13 residues. Germline V gene sequence: CDR1 LNHDA, CDR2 SQIVND (reference sequence). Trimming took 7 bases from V and 4 from J; bases not matched to a gene: 5. CDR3 nucleotides: TGTGCCAGTACCGAGACAGGGGTCTATGGCTACACCTTC. This gives the protein CASTETGVYGYTF.

This clonotype came up a few times. This chain links TRBV27 with TRBJ2-1, with D hard to call. The germline CDR1 and CDR2 sequences are MNHEY and SMNVEV (reference sequence). Trimming shortened V by 5 bases and J by 7 bases, and 18 bases separated the two germline ends. The CDR3 consists of 15 residues. The CDR3 reads CASSLLGSYLNEQFF. Written as DNA, the CDR3 is TGTGCCAGCAGTCTCCTAGGCTCGTACCTTAATGAGCAGTTCTTC.

The chain carries TRBV7-6 and TRBJ1-4; D not resolved. Trimming took off 2 bases at V and 8 bases at J, with 15 bases between the two ends. The germline V gene encodes CDR1 SGHVS and CDR2 FNYEAQ. This CDR3 has 15 residues. The DNA for the CDR3 is TGTGCCAGCAGCTTATGGTCCGCGGTAGGGGAAAAACTGTTTTTT. Its translation is CASSLWSAVGEKLFF.

As regards this clonotype: Given a much more abundant clone one base away, this may be a read error. J is TRBJ2-1 and V is TRBV7-8; a possible D gene is TRBD2 (5 bases). The germline CDR1 and CDR2 sequences are SGHVS and FQNEAQ. There are 15 residues in the CDR3. V lost 2 bases and J 1 base, leaving 9 bases between the germline ends. The CDR3 is CASSLPAASYNEQFF. In DNA, the CDR3 is TGTGCCAGCAGCTTACCAGCGGCTTCCTACAATGAGCAGTTCTTC.

This clonotype was seen at least ten times. The rearrangement links TRBV7-2 to TRBJ2-5; D uncertain. This CDR3 has 15 amino acids. The V gene's germline CDR1 is SGHTA and CDR2 FQGNSA. V was pared by 1 base and J by 5 bases, with 14 bases between. The CDR3 DNA is TGTGCCAGCAGCTTAGGCCCCAGGACGCCGGAGACCCAGTACTTC. Protein: CASSLGPRTPETQYF.

This clonotype has a handful of counts. V usage is TRBV20-1 and J usage is TRBJ2-1, with TRBD2 as a possible D gene (6 bases). This CDR3 has 15 amino acids. Trimming took 1 base from V and 2 from J, leaving 12 bases between them. Germline V CDR1 and CDR2: DFQATT, SNEGSKA (reference sequence). CDR3 coding DNA: TGCAGTGCTAGAGCCCTCGGGAGCGCCTACAATGAGCAGTTCTTC. Protein sequence: CSARALGSAYNEQFF.

The rearrangement links TRBV7-2 to TRBJ2-7; D uncertain. V gave up 0 bases and J gave up 6 bases, with 18 bases separating them. Germline CDR1 SGHTA, CDR2 FQGNSA. There are 16 residues in the CDR3. The CDR3 DNA sequence: TGTGCCAGCAGCTTAGCTTCCGGGCGTGAGAGTGGCGAGCAGTACTTC. This translates into CASSLASGRESGEQYF.

This chain joins TRBV6-6 and TRBJ1-5; D is unresolved. The V gene lost 0 bases and the J gene lost 6 bases, with 6 bases spanning the gap. Germline V gene sequence: CDR1 MNHNY, CDR2 SVGAGI (reference sequence). The CDR3 is made up of 13 amino acids. CDR3 DNA: TGTGCCAGCAGTTACTCGGGTCCTCAGCCCCAGCATTTT. It codes for CASSYSGPQPQHF.

The CDR3 reads CASSQGTGRNTIYF. The CDR3 DNA is TGTGCCAGCAGCCAAGGCACAGGGAGAAACACCATATATTTT. This chain joins TRBV7-2 and TRBJ1-3; TRBD1 might be the D (6 bases). Trimming took off 5 bases at V and 5 bases at J, with 13 bases between the two ends. The germline CDR1 and CDR2 sequences are SGHTA and FQGNSA. The length of the CDR3 is 14 residues.

V is TRBV12-3 or TRBV12-4 and J is TRBJ1-1; D uncertain. Between the trimmed V and J ends, which lost 0 bases and 5 bases, there was a span of 7 bases. CDR3 length: 13 amino acids. CDR3 amino acids: CASSLAPGTEAFF. The CDR3, as DNA: TGTGCCAGCAGTTTAGCGCCCGGTACTGAAGCTTTCTTT.

The gene calls are TRBV9 and TRBJ2-5; unclear D gene. V lost 0 bases and J 1 base, leaving 7 bases between the germline ends. This CDR3 is 14 amino acids long. Germline V gene data show CDR1 as SGDLS and CDR2 as YYNGEE. CDR3 region: CASSVAGSQETQYF. CDR3 nucleotide sequence: TGTGCCAGCAGCGTAGCGGGTTCCCAAGAGACCCAGTACTTC.

This clonotype was detected a few times. This chain connects TRBV6-2 or TRBV6-3 to TRBJ2-1, with 12 bases lining up with TRBD2. Germline V gene sequence: CDR1 MNHEY, CDR2 SVGEGT. With V trimmed by 3 bases and J by 2 bases, 5 bases remained unmatched. The CDR3 is made up of 17 amino acids. The CDR3 nucleotides read TGTGCCAGCAGTTATTCTAGACTAGCGGGAGCCTACAATGAGCAGTTCTTC. Encoded protein: CASSYSRLAGAYNEQFF.

This clonotype has ten or more counts. J is TRBJ1-1 and V is TRBV7-2; D is uncertain. Between the trimmed V and J ends, which lost 1 base and 7 bases, there was a span of 10 bases. From germline, CDR1 is SGHTA and CDR2 FQGNSA. The CDR3 loop spans 13 amino acids. The CDR3 nucleotides are TGTGCCAGCAGCTTAGTTTATAAAGTTGAAGCTTTCTTT. Translated, it gives CASSLVYKVEAFF.

This rearrangement joins TRBV19 to TRBJ2-5; 8 nucleotides match TRBD1. The CDR3 covers 13 residues. Germline V CDR1 and CDR2: LNHDA, SQIVND (reference sequence). J gave up 5 bases and V 4 bases, and 3 bases lay outside the gene matches. The CDR3 loop reads CASSNRDRETQYF. CDR3 coding DNA: TGTGCCAGTAGTAACCGGGACAGGGAGACCCAGTACTTC.

The sample holds one count of this clonotype. This sequence joins TRBV20-1 and TRBJ2-2; possibly TRBD1 or TRBD2 for D (5 bases each). Looked up from germline, CDR1 is DFQATT and CDR2 is SNEGSKA (reference sequence). V was clipped by 6 bases and J by 7 bases, with 24 bases between them. CDR3 length: 16 residues. The CDR3: CSARGVWGLGVGELFF. CDR3 bases: TGCAGTGCCCGAGGGGTGTGGGGTCTGGGTGTCGGGGAGCTGTTTTTT.

This clonotype was seen only once. The CDR3 DNA is TGTGCCACCAGTGATATACAGGGGGGTGCTACAGATACGCAGTATTTT. Its protein product is CATSDIQGGATDTQYF. V gene TRBV24-1 combines with J gene TRBJ2-3, with 8 nucleotides matching TRBD1. Losses at the gene ends were 3 bases for V and 3 bases for J; bases not matched to a gene: 7. CDR1 is KGHDR, CDR2 SFDVKD, per germline. The length of the CDR3 is 16 residues.

This clonotype came up many times. Germline and junction disagree at one end, which may indicate a read error. The chain is built from TRBV7-2 and TRBJ2-7, with TRBD2 matching over 8 bases. This CDR3 has 17 amino acids. CDR1 is SGHTA, CDR2 FQGNSA, per germline. CDR3 sequence reads: CASTLGGLGTRYYEQYF. The DNA for the CDR3 is TGTGCCAGCACCTTAGGTGGGCTCGGGACTAGATACTACGAGCAGTACTTC.